The 7 T cell receptor beta chains listed next were all sequenced from one sample in a study of CD8 T cells in ankylosing spondylitis. Using its own MiXCR run on the 5' RACE reads, TCRdb lists one record per CDR3 protein. The table lists some 240,000 distinct CDR3 sequences, about 9.1% of them singletons. The source material was blood, either unsorted or a sorted T cell fraction (not recorded which). These receptors all come from a male donor with ankylosing spondylitis or in good health (not recorded which).

The count of this clonotype is one. Possible read error: a much larger clone is one base away. V and J are TRBV14 and TRBJ1-1; D gene ambiguous. Germline lookup yields CDR1 SGHDN and CDR2 FVKESK. The CDR3 is 16 residues long. V lost 1 base and J lost 5, with 17 bases in between. CDR3 loop: CASSQGSGFPKTEAFF. The DNA of the CDR3 is TGTGCCAGCAGCCAAGGGTCAGGCTTTCCGAAAACTGAAGCTTTCTTT.

There are many counts of this clonotype. The genes are TRBV20-1 and TRBJ2-5, with 8 bases fitting TRBD1. The CDR3 length is 13 residues. Germline lookup yields CDR1 DFQATT and CDR2 SNEGSKA (reference sequence). J was trimmed by 4 bases and V by 4 bases; bases with no gene match: 5. The CDR3 is CSATKTGVETQYF. Here the CDR3 DNA reads TGCAGTGCTACGAAGACAGGGGTAGAGACCCAGTACTTC.

The chain employs TRBV9 and TRBJ2-1, with 7 nucleotides matching TRBD2. CDR1 is SGDLS, CDR2 YYNGEE, per germline. The V segment lost 0 bases and the J segment 0 bases; nucleotides outside the gene matches: 9. CDR3 length: 18 residues. The CDR3 DNA reads TGTGCCAGCAGCGTAGGGGGCGGGAGCCTAAGCTCCTACAATGAGCAGTTCTTC. This gives the protein CASSVGGGSLSSYNEQFF. The full variable domain, with the rest looked up from reference TRBV9 and TRBJ2-1, is DSGVTQTPKHLITATGQRVTLRCSPRSGDLSVYWYQQSLDQGLQFLIQYYNGEERAKGNILERFSAQQFPDLHSELNLSSLELGDSALYFCASSVGGGSLSSYNEQFFGPGTRLTVL.

The chain uses TRBV7-9 and TRBJ1-2; unclear D gene. The ends were cut back, 3 bases at V and 1 base at J, with 18 bases in the middle. CDR1 and CDR2 from the germline V gene are SEHNR and FQNEAQ (reference sequence). The CDR3 is made up of 17 amino acids. The CDR3 spells CASSFRANALVNYGYTF. CDR3 nucleotides: TGTGCCAGCAGCTTCCGGGCCAATGCATTGGTTAACTATGGCTACACCTTC.

This clonotype was counted many times. The chain's CDR3 is CASSLVSRLAGFYNEQFF. The CDR3 region has the DNA TGTGCCAGCAGCTTAGTTTCTCGGCTAGCGGGATTCTACAATGAGCAGTTCTTC. The chain employs TRBV11-2 and TRBJ2-1, with 9 bases matching TRBD2. The CDR3 runs to 18 residues. Per germline, CDR1 SGHAT and CDR2 FQNNGV. Unmatched junction bases numbered 10, after V lost 1 base and J lost 3 bases.

This clonotype was detected many times. The CDR3 coding sequence is TGCAGTGCACCCGGGACAGGGGGTTCAAACTATGGCTACACCTTC. It is translated as CSAPGTGGSNYGYTF. The chain joins TRBV20-1 to TRBJ1-2, with 11 bases fitting TRBD1. The CDR3 contains 15 residues. Trimming took 6 bases from V and 2 from J; bases not matched to a gene: 8. Germline CDR1 is DFQATT and CDR2 is SNEGSKA (reference sequence).

This clonotype was found a few times. This rearrangement joins TRBV29-1 to TRBJ1-5, with TRBD1 as a possible D gene (5 bases). The CDR3 runs 13 residues. Per the germline V gene, CDR1 is SQVTM and CDR2 is ANQGSEA. Trimming took 7 bases from V and 4 from J, leaving 14 bases between them. The CDR3 region has the DNA TGCAGCGCTCGGGGGTCAGATAATCAGCCCCAGCATTTT. This gives the protein CSARGSDNQPQHF.